The rows below give T cell receptor beta chains drawn from one sample of a study of Ad26.COV2.S vaccination and SARS-CoV-2 variants. Using immunoSEQ multiplex PCR, the repertoire was profiled, and TCRdb retains in-frame clones only, with some absent. This table has 400,000 to 450,000 clones, 90% appearing once. Sequences were derived from peripheral blood, sampled in a trial of Ad26.COV2.S vaccine versus placebo. These receptors all come from a person between 18 and 59 years old who received the Ad26.COV2.S COVID-19 vaccine or a placebo. Each CDR3 is given with its conserved first and last residue. D genes are given only for firm matches. Rows may omit the clone size; those that give it use once, few, many or a size class.

J gene: TRBJ2-3; D gene: .; clone size: .; V gene: TRBV5-6; CDR3 protein: CASSLARVADTQYF; CDR3 DNA: TGTGCCAGCAGCTTGGCCAGGGTGGCGGATACGCAGTATTTT
J gene: TRBJ2-7; D gene: .; clone size: .; V gene: TRBV29-1; CDR3 protein: CSVVGEGTYEQYF; CDR3 DNA: TGCAGCGTTGTGGGGGAAGGTACCTACGAGCAGTACTTC
J gene: TRBJ2-3; D gene: .; clone size: .; V gene: TRBV9; CDR3 protein: CASSAPGTDTQYF; CDR3 DNA: TGTGCCAGCAGCGCCCCCGGCACAGATACGCAGTATTTT
J gene: TRBJ2-7; D gene: .; clone size: .; V gene: TRBV7-9; CDR3 protein: CASSLESGSYEQYF; CDR3 DNA: TGTGCCAGCAGTTTGGAGAGCGGCTCCTACGAGCAGTACTTC
J gene: TRBJ1-1; D gene: TRBD1; clone size: few; V gene: TRBV5-6; CDR3 protein: CASSHRYRGRTEAFF; CDR3 DNA: TGTGCCAGCAGCCATCGGTACAGGGGACGGACTGAAGCTTTCTTT
J gene: TRBJ2-3; D gene: .; clone size: .; V gene: TRBV7-2; CDR3 protein: CASKGLGGVTQYF; CDR3 DNA: TGTGCCAGCAAGGGTCTCGGGGGAGTTACGCAGTATTTT
J gene: TRBJ2-7; D gene: TRBD2; clone size: .; V gene: TRBV5-6; CDR3 protein: CASSLIRLAGYEQYF; CDR3 DNA: TGTGCCAGCAGCCTAATCCGCCTAGCGGGGTACGAGCAGTACTTC
J gene: TRBJ2-2; D gene: .; clone size: .; V gene: TRBV14; CDR3 protein: CASSQDIGTLNTGELFF; CDR3 DNA: TGTGCCAGCAGCCAAGATATCGGGACACTCAACACCGGGGAGCTGTTTTTT
J gene: TRBJ1-6; D gene: .; clone size: .; V gene: TRBV28; CDR3 protein: CASSLGGISPLHF; CDR3 DNA: TGTGCCAGCAGTTTGGGAGGGATCTCACCCCTCCACTTT
J gene: TRBJ2-7; D gene: TRBD1; clone size: .; V gene: TRBV5-1; CDR3 protein: CASSGTTGIEQYF; CDR3 DNA: TGCGCCAGCAGCGGGACGACAGGGATTGAGCAGTACTTC
J gene: TRBJ2-7; D gene: .; clone size: once; V gene: TRBV6-7; CDR3 protein: CASSLTSRAYEQYF; CDR3 DNA: TGTGCCAGCAGTTTGACATCGCGGGCCTACGAGCAGTACTTC
J gene: TRBJ2-5; D gene: .; clone size: few; V gene: TRBV2; CDR3 protein: CASSELVETQYF; CDR3 DNA: TGTGCCAGCAGTGAACTGGTAGAGACCCAGTACTTC
J gene: TRBJ2-7; D gene: TRBD2; clone size: .; V gene: TRBV2; CDR3 protein: CASSEGLAGRFSEQYF; CDR3 DNA: TGTGCCAGCAGTGAGGGTCTAGCGGGGCGCTTCTCCGAGCAGTACTTC
J gene: TRBJ2-3; D gene: .; clone size: .; V gene: TRBV3-1/TRBV3-2; CDR3 protein: CASSQRDAADTQYF; CDR3 DNA: TGTGCCAGCAGCCAAAGGGACGCCGCAGATACGCAGTATTTT